The 17 T cell receptor beta chains listed next were all sequenced from one sample in a study of T cells in Graves' hyperthyroidism and ophthalmopathy. The TCR beta CDR3 regions underwent amplification using RNA transcripts as the source. HTBI primers were employed in a first-round RT-PCR of the TCR CDR3. MiXCR, run by TCRdb on the multiplex PCR reads, gives a single entry per CDR3 protein. This table has hundreds of thousands of distinct CDR3 sequences, roughly 17% appearing once. The sequenced sample was blood. All receptors come from a woman aged 18-35 years with Graves' hyperthyroidism.

This rearrangement joins TRBV7-9 to TRBJ2-3; D assignment may be TRBD1 or TRBD2 (5 bases each). The CDR3 extends over 15 amino acids. Per germline, CDR1 SEHNR and CDR2 FQNEAQ (reference sequence). Deletions cut 5 bases from V and 6 bases from J, with 18 bases between. This CDR3 is CASSDGARGGDTQYF. CDR3 DNA sequence: TGTGCCAGCAGCGATGGGGCCCGTGGGGGTGATACGCAGTATTTT.

This clonotype came up a few times. The chain combines TRBV9 with TRBJ2-1; D not resolved. Per the germline V gene, CDR1 is SGDLS and CDR2 is YYNGEE. V was trimmed by 4 bases and J by 2 bases, leaving 16 bases between them. The CDR3 has 16 residues. The CDR3 loop reads CASSPRGQQAYNEQFF. The CDR3 DNA sequence: TGTGCCAGCAGCCCCCGCGGCCAGCAGGCCTACAATGAGCAGTTCTTC.

This clonotype was picked up a small number of times. In nucleotides, the CDR3 is TGTGCCAGCTCACCCCCCAGCGGCGCTGTGGCGACCCAGTACTTC. Protein product: CASSPPSGAVATQYF. This chain joins TRBV18 and TRBJ2-5; weak D call: TRBD2 (5 bases). The ends were cut back, 3 bases at V and 7 bases at J, with 18 bases in the middle. The CDR3 sequence is 15 residues long. Germline V gene sequence: CDR1 KGHSH, CDR2 LQKENI.

The V and J genes are TRBV29-1 and TRBJ1-1, with 7 bases aligning to TRBD1. Germline CDR1 SQVTM, CDR2 ANQGSEA. V gave up 6 bases and J gave up 4 bases; unmatched junction bases: 5. The CDR3 extends over 12 amino acids. CDR3 sequence reads: CSVGGQVTEAFF. The CDR3 DNA reads as TGCAGCGTGGGCGGACAGGTCACTGAAGCTTTCTTT.

About this clonotype: The CDR3 does not close with the conserved phenylalanine or tryptophan, likely indicating a read error. The chain is built from TRBV28 and TRBJ2-7; D might be TRBD2 (6 bases). V lost 4 bases and J 2 bases, leaving 12 bases between the germline ends. The CDR3 is 14 residues long. CDR1 is MDHEN, CDR2 SYDVKM, per germline. For the CDR3, the DNA is TGTGCCAGCAGTTCCCCGGGACTGACCTACGAGCAGTACTCC. Its translation: CASSSPGLTYEQYS.

In this sample, this clonotype turned up a few times. The chain combines TRBV2 with TRBJ1-2; D is uncertain. The V end lost 0 bases, the J end lost 4 bases, and 9 bases lay between the germline ends. CDR1 SNHLY and CDR2 FYNNEI come from the germline V gene. This CDR3 is built from 14 residues. For the CDR3, the DNA is TGTGCCAGCAGTGAAGCGCGGCAGCTCTATGGCTACACCTTC. This sequence encodes CASSEARQLYGYTF.

This clonotype appeared many times. The chain employs TRBV11-2 and TRBJ2-1; 11 bases are shared with TRBD2. CDR1 SGHAT and CDR2 FQNNGV come from the germline V gene. The CDR3 sequence is 20 residues long. The junction had 17 bases not matched to a gene; V was cut back by 5 bases and J by 2 bases. CDR3 nucleotides: TGTGCCAGCAGCCCGACGACTAGCGGGATAATTGTCGGGACCTACAATGAGCAGTTCTTC. Its translation: CASSPTTSGIIVGTYNEQFF.

This clonotype was counted only a few times. This chain links TRBV3-1 with TRBJ2-1; D is unresolved. Germline assignment: CDR1 LGHDT and CDR2 YNNKEL (reference sequence). Between the trimmed V and J ends, which lost 2 bases and 9 bases, there was a span of 8 bases. CDR3 length: 12 residues. CDR3 residues: CASSQRTREQFF. DNA of the CDR3: TGTGCCAGCAGCCAACGGACCCGTGAGCAGTTCTTC.

This clonotype was observed many times. V usage is TRBV2 and J usage is TRBJ1-2; 10 bases are a match to TRBD1. The CDR3 has 14 amino acids. Germline CDR1 SNHLY, CDR2 FYNNEI. J gave up 8 bases and V 1 base, and 4 bases lay outside the gene matches. The CDR3 region has the DNA TGTGCCAGCAGTGAAGGTGACAGGGGGCTGGGCTACACCTTC. Translation: CASSEGDRGLGYTF.

In this sample, this clonotype turned up many times. V and J are TRBV7-2 and TRBJ2-7; 8 bases are shared with TRBD2. CDR3 length equals 13 residues. Trimming took 7 bases from V and 2 from J; bases not matched to a gene: 4. Germline V gives CDR1 SGHTA, CDR2 FQGNSA. In DNA, the CDR3 is TGTGCCAGCATAGGTAGCGGGGCCTACGAGCAGTACTTC. It encodes CASIGSGAYEQYF.

V and J are TRBV7-2 and TRBJ1-1; 7 bases line up with TRBD1. J was trimmed by 7 bases and V by 5 bases; bases with no gene match: 10. Per germline, CDR1 SGHTA and CDR2 FQGNSA. The CDR3 totals 14 residues. The CDR3 region has the DNA TGTGCCAGCAGCCCACAGGGGATGGGGCGTGAAGCTTTCTTT. As protein: CASSPQGMGREAFF.

This chain uses TRBV28 with TRBJ2-7; possible D gene TRBD1, 5 bases. V shed 8 bases and J shed 5 bases, with 22 bases lying between them. The CDR3 is 15 residues long. Germline V CDR1 and CDR2: MDHEN, SYDVKM. DNA for the CDR3: TGTGCCAGCGCGAGGCGGCGCAGGGAACCTAACGAGCAGTACTTC. Its translation: CASARRRREPNEQYF.

This clonotype has at least ten counts. The J gene is TRBJ2-7, the V gene TRBV28; D call uncertain. The V and J ends lost 3 bases and 4 bases respectively, with 7 bases between them. The CDR3 totals 12 residues. From germline, CDR1 is MDHEN and CDR2 SYDVKM. For the CDR3, the DNA is TGTGCCAGCAGTTTCGGGCAGTACGAGCAGTACTTC. This sequence encodes CASSFGQYEQYF.

The gene calls are TRBV7-9 and TRBJ2-2, with D hard to call. V was pared by 1 base and J by 2 bases, with 8 bases between. Germline CDR1 reads SEHNR; CDR2 reads FQNEAQ (reference sequence). The CDR3 extends over 15 amino acids. CDR3 residues: CASSLGAENTGELFF. Written as DNA, the CDR3 is TGTGCCAGCAGCTTAGGGGCGGAAAACACCGGGGAGCTGTTTTTT.

This clonotype appeared a few times. This rearrangement joins TRBV6-1 to TRBJ1-1; D is ambiguous. Deletions cut 5 bases from V and 0 bases from J, with 13 bases between. The CDR3 runs to 15 residues. Germline loops: CDR1 MNHNS, CDR2 SASEGT. The CDR3 region is CASSPLDDLNTEAFF. For the CDR3, the DNA is TGTGCCAGCAGTCCCCTAGATGATTTGAACACTGAAGCTTTCTTT.

This clonotype was observed a single time. The gene calls are TRBV7-6 and TRBJ2-1; 14 bases map to TRBD2. Germline V gives CDR1 SGHVS, CDR2 FNYEAQ. CDR3 length: 16 residues. Trimming took 6 bases from V and 5 from J; bases not matched to a gene: 6. In nucleotides, the CDR3 is TGTGCCAGCAGGGGGACTAGCGGGGGAGCGAACAATGAGCAGTTCTTC. It codes for CASRGTSGGANNEQFF. Based on the CDR3 plus reference TRBV7-6 and TRBJ2-1, the full variable domain is GAGVSQSPRYKVTKRGQDVALRCDPISGHVSLYWYRQALGQGPEFLTYFNYEAQQDKSGLPNDRFSAERPEGSISTLTIQRTEQRDSAMYRCASRGTSGGANNEQFFGPGTRLTVL.

This clonotype came up a few times. The genes are TRBV6-5 and TRBJ2-3; D gene unclear. Trimming pared 2 bases from V and 0 bases from J, leaving 3 bases between. The germline V gene has CDR1 MNHEY and CDR2 SVGAGI. The CDR3 runs 13 residues. The CDR3 nucleotides are TGTGCCAGCAGTTACAGGAGCACAGATACGCAGTATTTT. It is translated as CASSYRSTDTQYF.